These 18 T cell receptor beta chains originate from one sample sequenced in a study of cytomegalovirus exposure and HLA in healthy donors. The study ran its PCR with 60 Vbeta and 13 Jbeta primers. Using immunoSEQ multiplex PCR, the repertoire was profiled, and TCRdb retains in-frame clones only, with some absent. The sample has 170,000 or so clones, roughly 84% seen once. Source material: PBMCs. The receptors derive from a man in his fifties in good health and CMV-seropositive.

Of note for this clone: A junction boundary mismatches the germline segment, possibly from a read error. V gene TRBV6-6 combines with J gene TRBJ2-1, with no clear D. The germline gives CDR1 MNHNY, CDR2 SVGAGI (reference sequence). The CDR3 consists of 12 residues. The CDR3 DNA follows: TGTGCCAGCAGTTACTCCAACAATGAGCAGTTCTTC. Translated, it gives CASSYSNNEQFF.

This clone appeared a few times. The DNA of the CDR3 is TGTGCCAGCAGCTTGTACCCGGGGGCTGAAGCTTTCTTT. Amino acid sequence: CASSLYPGAEAFF. This chain joins TRBV5-6 and TRBJ1-1, with D tentatively TRBD1 (5 bases). Trimming left V 1 base short and J 6 bases short, with 10 bases between. The CDR3 is 13 residues long. Germline CDR1 and CDR2: SGHDT and YYEEEE.

The V gene is TRBV6-1, the J gene TRBJ2-1, with 7 positions matching TRBD1. J gave up 6 bases and V 4 bases, and 9 bases lay outside the gene matches. The CDR3 runs 15 residues. Germline CDR1 MNHNS, CDR2 SASEGT. This chain's CDR3 is CASSGRGQRGNEQFF. The CDR3 nucleotides are TGTGCCAGCAGTGGAAGGGGGCAAAGGGGCAATGAGCAGTTCTTC.

V is TRBV29-1 and J is TRBJ2-3; 8 positions agree with TRBD2. V shed 4 bases and J 0 bases; nucleotides not matched to a gene: 9. Germline V gene sequence: CDR1 SQVTM, CDR2 ANQGSEA. This CDR3 has 16 amino acids. The CDR3 reads CSVGGAGGLSTDTQYF. The DNA for the CDR3 is TGCAGCGTTGGAGGGGCGGGGGGACTCAGCACAGATACGCAGTATTTT.

The chain combines TRBV9 with TRBJ2-1; no clear D gene. V was clipped by 2 bases and J by 3 bases, with 9 bases between them. CDR3 length: 14 amino acids. Per the germline V gene, CDR1 is SGDLS and CDR2 is YYNGEE. The CDR3 is CASSVGSHYNEQFF. The CDR3 region has the DNA TGTGCCAGCAGCGTGGGTAGCCACTACAATGAGCAGTTCTTC.

This chain joins TRBV5-1 and TRBJ2-5; D possibly corresponds to TRBD2 (6 bases). Trimming took off 1 base at V and 4 bases at J, with 11 bases between the two ends. Germline loops: CDR1 SGHRS, CDR2 YFSETQ. The CDR3 has 14 residues. CDR3 amino acids: CASSLSLGGETQYF. DNA of the CDR3: TGCGCCAGCAGCTTGTCGCTGGGGGGAGAGACCCAGTACTTC.

In nucleotides, the CDR3 is TGTGCCAGTGAGGGCCCTGAGGATACGCAGTATTTT. Its protein product is CASEGPEDTQYF. The chain is built from TRBV19 and TRBJ2-3, with D possibly being TRBD2 (5 bases). The germline gives CDR1 LNHDA, CDR2 SQIVND (reference sequence). This CDR3 has 12 amino acids. V was clipped by 8 bases and J by 6 bases, with 12 bases between them.

The CDR3: CASSQTGPYGYTF. In DNA form, the CDR3 reads TGTGCCAGCAGCCAGACAGGCCCCTATGGCTACACCTTC. This sequence joins TRBV5-4 and TRBJ1-2; D is perhaps TRBD1 (6 bases). The CDR3 consists of 13 residues. Germline V gives CDR1 SGHNT, CDR2 YYREEE (reference sequence). V was clipped by 4 bases and J by 4 bases, with 11 bases between them. Filled out from reference TRBV5-4 and TRBJ1-2, the complete variable domain reads ETGVTQSPTHLIKTRGQQVTLRCSSQSGHNTVSWYQQALGQGPQFIFQYYREEENGRGNFPPRFSGLQFPNYSSELNVNALELDDSALYLCASSQTGPYGYTFGSGTRLTVV.

The CDR3: CASSRTGGERETQYF. CDR3 bases: TGTGCCAGCAGCCGTACTGGAGGGGAGCGAGAGACCCAGTACTTC. This chain links TRBV5-4 with TRBJ2-5; D is possibly TRBD2 (6 bases). This CDR3 is built from 15 residues. V was shortened by 4 bases and J by 4 bases, with 17 bases between the two germline ends. Germline values: CDR1 SGHNT, CDR2 YYREEE (reference sequence).

The chain recombines TRBV7-9 with TRBJ2-3; 15 nucleotides agree with TRBD2. The CDR3 has 16 residues. With 5 bases clipped from V and 5 bases from J, the junction kept 5 bases outside the gene matches. The germline gives CDR1 SEHNR, CDR2 FQNEAQ (reference sequence). CDR3 DNA sequence: TGTGCCAGCAGCCGGGGACTAGCGGGAGGAAGAGATACGCAGTATTTT. It translates to CASSRGLAGGRDTQYF.

V and J are TRBV2 and TRBJ2-1; TRBD2 matches at 11 bases. The CDR3 covers 16 residues. V dropped 3 bases and J dropped 3; count of bases not matched to a gene: 4. Germline-derived CDR1 and CDR2 are SNHLY and FYNNEI. CDR3 in DNA: TGTGCCAGCAGTGATACTAGCGGGGGTTTCTACAATGAGCAGTTCTTC. It encodes CASSDTSGGFYNEQFF.

This chain connects TRBV5-4 to TRBJ2-3; possibly TRBD1 for D (5 bases). CDR3 length equals 14 residues. Germline V CDR1 and CDR2: SGHNT, YYREEE (reference sequence). V shed 9 bases and J shed 3 bases, with 17 bases lying between them. The CDR3 here is CATYGVSGTDTQYF. The CDR3 nucleotides read TGTGCCACCTATGGAGTGTCAGGGACAGATACGCAGTATTTT.

The V and J genes are TRBV5-1 and TRBJ1-4, with a tentative D call TRBD1 (6 bases). Germline CDR1 is SGHRS and CDR2 is YFSETQ. CDR3 size: 14 residues. Trimming removed 3 bases at V and 4 bases at J, with 10 bases between. The CDR3 reads CASSSGQLNEKLFF. In DNA, the CDR3 is TGCGCCAGCAGCTCCGGACAGCTTAATGAAAAACTGTTTTTT.

This sequence joins TRBV29-1 and TRBJ1-1, with D uncertain. CDR1 and CDR2 (germline): SQVTM, ANQGSEA. This CDR3 region has 12 residues. V lost 5 bases, J lost 3 bases, and 10 bases lay in between. The CDR3 DNA follows: TGCAGCGTTCCCCGTACGGACACTGAAGCTTTCTTT. Protein sequence: CSVPRTDTEAFF.

This chain joins TRBV9 and TRBJ2-1; the D is unclear. V gave up 4 bases and J gave up 0 bases, with 11 bases separating them. Germline values: CDR1 SGDLS, CDR2 YYNGEE. This CDR3 spans 15 amino acids. The CDR3 DNA sequence: TGTGCCAGCAGCCCGGATCCTAGCTCCTACAATGAGCAGTTCTTC. Residues: CASSPDPSSYNEQFF.

The chain is built from TRBV7-9 and TRBJ2-7; TRBD1 agrees at 7 bases. This CDR3 is 13 amino acids long. V lost 0 bases and J lost 5; bases outside the gene matches: 1. Germline CDR1 is SEHNR and CDR2 is FQNEAQ (reference sequence). This CDR3 reads CASSLAQGHEQYV. The CDR3 DNA follows: TGTGCCAGCAGCTTAGCACAGGGGCACGAGCAGTACGTC.

This chain connects TRBV11-2 to TRBJ2-1; tentatively, D is TRBD2 (5 bases). V was cut by 4 bases and J by 10 bases, with 17 bases left in between. The CDR3 contains 14 residues. Germline-derived CDR1 and CDR2 are SGHAT and FQNNGV. The chain's CDR3 is CASSSIRAGVEQFF. The CDR3 DNA reads TGTGCCAGCAGCTCCATTCGTGCGGGTGTAGAGCAGTTCTTC.

Only a few counts were recorded for this clone. V usage is TRBV6-6 and J usage is TRBJ1-2; D gene uncertain. V was trimmed by 8 bases and J by 4 bases, leaving 11 bases between them. This CDR3 region has 12 residues. The germline V gene encodes CDR1 MNHNY and CDR2 SVGAGI (reference sequence). For the CDR3, the DNA is TGTGCCAGCGGGTCGCAGGCCTATGGCTACACCTTC. Its translation is CASGSQAYGYTF.